The rows below give T cell receptor beta chains drawn from one sample of a study of PD-1 blockade in classical Hodgkin lymphoma. Libraries were prepared by immunoSEQ multiplex PCR; TCRdb keeps only in-frame clonotypes and omits some of them. The sample includes approximately 6,000 clones, 85% to 90% seen only once; the top ten take about 42%. The sample was peripheral blood mononuclear cells (PBMCs), taken before the second cycle of nivolumab. The receptor source for this set is a human donor with classical Hodgkin lymphoma. The CDR3 runs from the conserved cysteine through the conserved F or W. A D gene is named only where the DNA matches it firmly. Clone sizes are given selectively: once, few, many, or a class where the clone is expanded.

J gene,clone size,V gene,D gene,CDR3 protein,CDR3 DNA
TRBJ1-1,NA,TRBV19,NA,CASSMVYSGVDTEAFF,TGTGCCAGTAGTATGGTCTATTCAGGGGTGGACACTGAAGCTTTCTTT
TRBJ1-2,NA,TRBV5-4,NA,CASSLVRGTNYGYTF,TGTGCCAGCAGCTTGGTGCGGGGGACTAACTATGGCTACACCTTC
TRBJ2-1,NA,TRBV20-1,NA,CSAGAYNEQFF,TGCAGTGCTGGAGCCTACAATGAGCAGTTCTTC
TRBJ1-4,NA,TRBV6-5,NA,CASSYTRGRAKLFF,TGTGCCAGCAGTTACACCAGGGGAAGGGCAAAACTGTTTTTT
TRBJ2-5,few,TRBV5-1,TRBD2,CASSFGSNSGGETQYF,TGCGCCAGCAGCTTTGGTAGCAATAGCGGGGGGGAGACCCAGTACTTC
TRBJ1-1,once,TRBV28,NA,CASSRGGILTEAFF,TGTGCCAGCAGTCGCGGGGGGATTCTCACTGAAGCTTTCTTT
TRBJ2-2,NA,TRBV4-2,NA,CASSQEWRASDTGELFF,TGTGCCAGCAGCCAAGAATGGAGGGCTAGCGACACCGGGGAGCTGTTTTTT
TRBJ1-3,NA,TRBV5-1,NA,CASSSGHLLFSGNTIYF,TGCGCCAGCAGCTCGGGACACCTCCTCTTCTCTGGAAACACCATATATTTT
TRBJ1-1,NA,TRBV4-1,NA,CASSPWDSWIIAFF,TGCGCCAGCAGCCCCTGGGATTCTTGGATAATAGCTTTCTTT
TRBJ1-1,NA,TRBV5-1,NA,CASSLAGDGSAEAFF,TGCGCCAGCAGCTTGGCGGGGGATGGGAGCGCTGAAGCTTTCTTT
TRBJ2-1,NA,TRBV7-8,NA,CASSLSGRQRQPDEQFF,TGTGCCAGCAGCTTATCGGGCCGACAGAGACAGCCTGATGAGCAGTTCTTC
TRBJ1-1,few,TRBV7-6,NA,CASSPQTVGTEAFF,TGTGCCAGCAGCCCTCAGACGGTGGGCACTGAAGCTTTCTTT
TRBJ2-5,NA,TRBV5-6,TRBD2,CASSSGTSGVQETQYF,TGTGCCAGCAGCTCCGGGACTAGCGGGGTCCAAGAGACCCAGTACTTC
TRBJ1-2,NA,TRBV10-3,TRBD1,CAISDRQGVAYGYTF,TGTGCCATCAGTGACAGGCAGGGGGTCGCCTATGGCTACACCTTC
TRBJ2-3,NA,TRBV6-4,NA,CASSDNGDTQYF,TGTGCCAGCAGTGATAATGGAGATACGCAGTATTTT
TRBJ2-2,once,TRBV2,TRBD2,CASMTSGGRNTGELFF,TGTGCCAGCATGACTAGCGGGGGGCGGAACACCGGGGAGCTGTTTTTT
TRBJ1-1,NA,TRBV10-3,NA,CAISQQGLNTEAFF,TGTGCCATCAGCCAACAGGGTTTGAACACTGAAGCTTTCTTT
TRBJ1-1,NA,TRBV5-1,TRBD1,CASSLGRWTGGRTEAFF,TGCGCCAGCAGCTTGGGGAGGTGGACAGGGGGCAGGACTGAAGCTTTCTTT
TRBJ2-2,NA,TRBV15,TRBD1,CATSRDRAGGGELFF,TGTGCCACCAGCAGAGATCGTGCAGGGGGCGGGGAGCTGTTTTTT
TRBJ2-3,NA,TRBV9,NA,CASSGGATDTQYF,TGTGCCAGCAGCGGGGGGGCCACAGATACGCAGTATTTT
TRBJ2-4,once,TRBV10-3,TRBD2,CAIRRGVEDIQYF,TGTGCCATCAGGCGGGGGGTTGAGGACATTCAGTACTTC
TRBJ1-2,NA,TRBV10-3,NA,CAISGQSTNYGYTF,TGTGCCATCAGTGGACAGTCGACTAACTATGGCTACACCTTC
TRBJ1-3,NA,TRBV18,NA,CASSYHTGISGNTIYF,TGTGCCAGCTCTTATCACACAGGTATCTCTGGAAACACCATATATTTT
TRBJ1-1,once,TRBV21-1,NA,CASSKGHLNTEAFF,TGTGCCAGCAGCAAAGGACACTTGAACACTGAAGCTTTCTTT
TRBJ2-3,NA,TRBV15,TRBD2,CATSRLGLAGTTDTQYF,TGTGCCACCAGCAGACTTGGACTAGCGGGAACCACAGATACGCAGTATTTT
TRBJ1-1,NA,TRBV11-2,NA,CASSSEGGQQAFF,TGTGCCAGCAGCTCTGAGGGGGGACAACAGGCTTTCTTT
TRBJ2-2,NA,TRBV11-2,TRBD1,CASSFGRQGDTGELFF,TGTGCCAGCAGCTTCGGAAGACAGGGCGACACCGGGGAGCTGTTTTTT
TRBJ1-3,NA,TRBV5-4,NA,CASSPTPRGGNTIYF,TGTGCCAGCAGCCCCACTCCGAGAGGAGGAAACACCATATATTTT
TRBJ2-2,NA,TRBV5-1,TRBD1,CASSSPGPGGPGELFF,TGCGCCAGCAGCTCTCCGGGACCAGGGGGTCCCGGGGAGCTGTTTTTT
TRBJ1-3,NA,TRBV6-6,NA,CASRGPGNTIYF,TGTGCCAGCAGGGGGCCAGGAAACACCATATATTTT
TRBJ2-1,NA,TRBV30,NA,CAWSVAGTDEFF,TGTGCCTGGAGTGTAGCCGGGACGGACGAGTTCTTC
TRBJ2-5,once,TRBV10-2,NA,CASSGGGGWLAGETQYF,TGCGCCAGCAGTGGCGGTGGGGGCTGGCTAGCAGGGGAGACCCAGTACTTC
TRBJ2-5,NA,TRBV5-6,NA,CASSSDRQETQYF,TGTGCCAGCAGCTCGGACCGTCAAGAGACCCAGTACTTC
TRBJ2-1,NA,TRBV6-4,NA,CASSDSATDYNEQFF,TGTGCCAGCAGTGACTCAGCCACCGACTACAATGAGCAGTTCTTC
TRBJ1-5,NA,TRBV6-1,NA,CASSDQGFNQPQHF,TGTGCCAGCAGTGACCAGGGGTTCAATCAGCCCCAGCATTTT
TRBJ2-1,large,TRBV7-9,TRBD2,CASSYIKGLASYNEQFF,TGTGCCAGCAGCTATATAAAGGGACTAGCGTCCTACAATGAGCAGTTCTTC
TRBJ2-1,NA,TRBV7-9,NA,CASSLQSGVSAYNEQFF,TGTGCCAGCAGCCTCCAGAGTGGGGTTAGTGCCTACAATGAGCAGTTCTTC
TRBJ2-3,NA,TRBV9,TRBD1,CASSPRGDRGLDTQYF,TGTGCCAGCAGCCCCCGAGGTGACAGGGGCTTAGATACGCAGTATTTT
TRBJ2-2,few,TRBV9,TRBD1,CASSARDSRWSGELFF,TGTGCCAGCAGCGCCCGGGACAGCAGATGGTCCGGGGAGCTGTTTTTT
TRBJ1-1,NA,TRBV11-2,NA,CASSLEPFGLNTEAFF,TGTGCCAGCAGCTTAGAACCGTTTGGACTGAACACTGAAGCTTTCTTT
TRBJ1-1,once,TRBV5-1,NA,CASSLIAGPNTEAFF,TGCGCCAGCAGTCTGATAGCAGGTCCCAACACTGAAGCTTTCTTT
TRBJ1-6,NA,TRBV2,NA,CASSAGRAYNSPLHF,TGTGCCAGCAGTGCGGGCAGGGCCTATAATTCACCCCTCCACTTT
TRBJ2-2,NA,TRBV5-8,NA,CASSLFIGSGELFF,TGTGCCAGCAGCTTGTTCATCGGGTCCGGGGAGCTGTTTTTT
TRBJ1-2,NA,TRBV5-1,TRBD1,CASSLAIQGGSGYTF,TGCGCCAGCAGCTTGGCCATACAGGGGGGTAGTGGCTACACCTTC
TRBJ2-5,NA,TRBV29-1,TRBD1,CSVGQVSETQYF,TGCAGCGTCGGACAGGTCTCGGAGACCCAGTACTTC
TRBJ2-5,few,TRBV7-2,NA,CASSLGPPGETQYF,TGTGCCAGCAGCTTGGGGCCCCCCGGAGAGACCCAGTACTTC
TRBJ1-1,large,TRBV5-4,NA,CASILARGGANTEAFF,TGTGCCAGCATCCTCGCCCGGGGCGGGGCGAACACTGAAGCTTTCTTT
TRBJ1-2,NA,TRBV5-1,NA,CASSRTAPTTNYGYTF,TGCGCCAGCAGCAGGACAGCTCCCACGACTAACTATGGCTACACCTTC
TRBJ1-2,NA,TRBV6-5,TRBD1,CASSRAYRGGYGYTF,TGTGCCAGCAGCCGAGCATACAGGGGAGGGTATGGCTACACCTTC
TRBJ1-2,once,TRBV6-1,NA,CASSEGQDLNYGYTF,TGTGCCAGCAGTGAAGGGCAGGATCTTAACTATGGCTACACCTTC
TRBJ1-3,NA,TRBV11-3,TRBD1,CASSVPGQANTIYF,TGTGCCAGCAGCGTCCCGGGACAGGCAAACACCATATATTTT